This TCR beta chain was sequenced for a study of molecular identifiers for immune sequencing clone quantification. The CDR3 is 14 amino acids. After removal of 3 bases from V and 5 bases from J, the junction contained 7 bases not matched to a gene. Germline lookup yields CDR1 SGHDN and CDR2 FVKESK. As to this clonotype: A much larger clone differs from this one at a single base, so this may be a read error.

In TCRdb, the PCR reads were re-called with MiXCR into one record per CDR3 protein. The sample has around 320,000 distinct CDR3 sequences, roughly 24% seen once. The source of this sequence is a human donor in good health. Some libraries in this study had Jurkat cell RNA spiked in. J is TRBJ2-7 and V is TRBV14; 7 nucleotides align to TRBD1. The sample was naive CD8+ T cells from blood, with Jurkat cell RNA spiked in. Subset in this sample: FACS-sorted CD8+CD4-CCR7+CD45RA+ naive T cells. CDR3 coding DNA: TGTGCCAGCAGCCACCCGGGACAGACCCACGAGCAGTACTTC. This codes for CASSHPGQTHEQYF.